Listed below are T cell receptor beta chains from one sample, sequenced in a study of blood T cells in healthy people across ages. TCRdb re-derived calls from the 5' RACE reads in MiXCR, one entry per CDR3 protein. The sample holds roughly 800,000 distinct CDR3 sequences; about 62% are singletons and the top ten take 20% to 25%. Sequencing used blood. Source of these receptors: a man aged 25 to 45 in good health. Each CDR3 is given with its conserved first and last residue. The D gene is left open where the match is weak. Only part of the rows carry a size: once, few, many, or a class if the clone is expanded.

V: TRBV20-1; J: TRBJ2-7; size: NA; D: TRBD2; CDR3: CSANGATPGLAIEQYF; DNA: TGCAGTGCTAATGGGGCGACGCCGGGACTAGCGATTGAGCAGTACTTC
V: TRBV11-3; J: TRBJ2-5; size: NA; D: NA; CDR3: CASSKEGGIEETQYF; DNA: TGTGCCAGCAGCAAAGAGGGGGGAATAGAAGAGACCCAGTACTTC
V: TRBV24-1; J: TRBJ2-3; size: NA; D: NA; CDR3: CATSEATGATDTQYF; DNA: TGTGCCACCAGTGAGGCAACGGGGGCTACAGATACGCAGTATTTT
V: TRBV3-1; J: TRBJ2-3; size: NA; D: NA; CDR3: CANSQASQGTDTQYF; DNA: TGTGCCAACAGCCAAGCATCTCAGGGGACAGATACGCAGTATTTT
V: TRBV6-5; J: TRBJ1-2; size: once; D: NA; CDR3: CASTLTGSSPFTF; DNA: TGTGCCAGCACCCTAACCGGGTCCTCACCGTTCACCTTC
V: TRBV6-1; J: TRBJ2-4; size: NA; D: NA; CDR3: CASRNGRDAKNIQYF; DNA: TGTGCCAGCAGGAACGGACGGGACGCCAAAAACATTCAGTACTTC
V: TRBV11-2; J: TRBJ2-1; size: NA; D: NA; CDR3: CASSPMGLDHNEQFF; DNA: TGTGCCAGCAGCCCGATGGGCTTGGACCACAATGAGCAGTTCTTC
V: TRBV4-2; J: TRBJ2-7; size: few; D: TRBD2; CDR3: CASSHQLAGAYEQYF; DNA: TGTGCCAGCAGCCACCAACTAGCGGGAGCATACGAGCAGTACTTC
V: TRBV27; J: TRBJ1-5; size: few; D: NA; CDR3: CASRRQALGGQPQHF; DNA: TGTGCCAGCAGACGACAGGCCCTGGGTGGACAGCCCCAGCATTTT
V: TRBV6-5; J: TRBJ2-1; size: many; D: NA; CDR3: CASRRASGNEQFF; DNA: TGTGCCAGCAGGAGGGCCTCTGGCAATGAGCAGTTCTTC
V: TRBV29-1; J: TRBJ1-2; size: NA; D: TRBD1; CDR3: CSVNPLGTGNSGYTF; DNA: TGCAGCGTAAATCCACTCGGGACAGGGAATAGTGGCTACACCTTC
V: TRBV6-5; J: TRBJ2-6; size: many; D: NA; CDR3: CASLSTHSGANVLTF; DNA: TGTGCCAGCTTAAGTACTCACTCTGGGGCCAACGTCCTGACTTTC
V: TRBV6-1; J: TRBJ1-4; size: NA; D: NA; CDR3: CASTSGQKLFF; DNA: TGTGCCAGCACCTCGGGCCAAAAACTGTTTTTT
V: TRBV20-1; J: TRBJ1-5; size: NA; D: TRBD1; CDR3: CSAAPTGRYQPQHF; DNA: TGCAGTGCTGCTCCGACAGGGAGGTATCAGCCCCAGCATTTT
V: TRBV20-1; J: TRBJ2-3; size: NA; D: NA; CDR3: CSARDRVVLPFTDTQYF; DNA: TGCAGTGCTAGAGATCGGGTCGTCTTACCCTTCACAGATACGCAGTATTTT
V: TRBV4-1; J: TRBJ2-7; size: few; D: NA; CDR3: CASSRTPGEGYEQYF; DNA: TGCGCCAGCAGCCGCACCCCGGGAGAGGGGTACGAGCAGTACTTC
V: TRBV7-2; J: TRBJ2-1; size: once; D: TRBD2; CDR3: CASSFRLAKNEQFF; DNA: TGTGCCAGCAGCTTTCGACTAGCAAAGAATGAGCAGTTCTTC
V: TRBV6-2/TRBV6-3; J: TRBJ2-3; size: NA; D: TRBD2; CDR3: CASSYSRGGNVDTQYF; DNA: TGTGCCAGCAGTTATTCCCGGGGGGGAAACGTGGATACGCAGTATTTT
V: TRBV20-1; J: TRBJ2-1; size: many; D: NA; CDR3: CSAREGSGYNEQFF; DNA: TGCAGTGCTAGAGAGGGGTCTGGCTACAATGAGCAGTTCTTC
V: TRBV30; J: TRBJ1-2; size: NA; D: TRBD1; CDR3: CAWSVGTGDYGYTF; DNA: TGTGCCTGGAGTGTAGGAACAGGGGACTATGGCTACACCTTC
V: TRBV9; J: TRBJ2-5; size: once; D: TRBD2; CDR3: CASSIRTSGKGTQYF; DNA: TGTGCCAGCAGCATTCGGACTAGCGGGAAGGGGACCCAGTACTTC
V: TRBV18; J: TRBJ1-1; size: NA; D: NA; CDR3: CASSPQGLRTEAFF; DNA: TGTGCCAGCTCACCACAGGGCTTGAGAACTGAAGCTTTCTTT
V: TRBV7-2; J: TRBJ2-7; size: NA; D: NA; CDR3: CASSLAEVGEQYF; DNA: TGTGCCAGCAGCTTAGCGGAAGTAGGAGAGCAGTACTTC
V: TRBV2; J: TRBJ1-2; size: once; D: NA; CDR3: CASSEEGGRGNGYTF; DNA: TGTGCCAGCAGTGAAGAGGGGGGCAGGGGAAATGGCTACACCTTC
V: TRBV6-2/TRBV6-3; J: TRBJ2-5; size: NA; D: NA; CDR3: CASSPRWQGSGNEQYF; DNA: TGTGCCAGCAGCCCCAGGTGGCAGGGGTCGGGCAATGAGCAGTACTTC
V: TRBV28; J: TRBJ2-4; size: NA; D: TRBD2; CDR3: CASSFTLAGAKNIQYF; DNA: TGTGCCAGCAGTTTTACCCTAGCGGGAGCCAAAAACATTCAGTACTTC
V: TRBV5-6; J: TRBJ2-1; size: NA; D: NA; CDR3: CASSSGTEKNEQFF; DNA: TGTGCCAGCAGTTCCGGGACTGAGAAGAATGAGCAGTTCTTC
V: TRBV9; J: TRBJ2-3; size: NA; D: NA; CDR3: CASSPAWGSTDTQYF; DNA: TGTGCCAGCAGTCCCGCGTGGGGAAGCACAGATACGCAGTATTTT
V: TRBV20-1; J: TRBJ2-5; size: few; D: TRBD2; CDR3: CSARESLAGGETQYF; DNA: TGCAGTGCTAGAGAGAGCCTAGCGGGAGGAGAGACCCAGTACTTC
V: TRBV5-1; J: TRBJ1-2; size: NA; D: TRBD1; CDR3: CASSLQGEVPYGYTF; DNA: TGCGCCAGCAGCTTACAGGGGGAAGTGCCCTATGGCTACACCTTC
V: TRBV4-1; J: TRBJ1-2; size: NA; D: NA; CDR3: CASSHPTRGVYGYTF; DNA: TGCGCCAGCAGCCACCCCACCCGGGGCGTCTATGGCTACACCTTC
V: TRBV5-6; J: TRBJ2-1; size: NA; D: NA; CDR3: CASSLGTRLGYYNEQFF; DNA: TGTGCCAGCAGCTTGGGGACACGACTTGGATACTACAATGAGCAGTTCTTC
V: TRBV7-9; J: TRBJ1-1; size: once; D: NA; CDR3: CATLTENTEAFF; DNA: TGTGCCACGCTGACAGAAAACACTGAAGCTTTCTTT
V: TRBV20-1; J: TRBJ2-7; size: few; D: NA; CDR3: CSARDERGADYEQYF; DNA: TGCAGTGCTAGAGACGAAAGGGGCGCCGACTACGAGCAGTACTTC
V: TRBV12-3/TRBV12-4; J: TRBJ2-1; size: NA; D: TRBD1; CDR3: CASSFRTGGLWRAMDEQFF; DNA: TGTGCCAGCAGTTTTCGGACAGGGGGCTTATGGAGAGCTATGGATGAGCAGTTCTTC
V: TRBV27; J: TRBJ1-1; size: NA; D: NA; CDR3: CASSLQDSGSEAFF; DNA: TGTGCCAGCAGTCTTCAGGACAGTGGGTCGGAAGCTTTCTTT
V: TRBV7-9; J: TRBJ1-1; size: NA; D: NA; CDR3: CASSLQGGRTKAFF; DNA: TGTGCCAGCAGCTTACAGGGAGGTCGCACTAAAGCTTTCTTT
V: TRBV7-2; J: TRBJ1-4; size: NA; D: NA; CDR3: CASSLSTNEKLFF; DNA: TGTGCCAGCAGCTTATCGACTAATGAAAAACTGTTTTTT
V: TRBV20-1; J: TRBJ2-5; size: many; D: TRBD2; CDR3: CSAPAGEETQYF; DNA: TGCAGTGCTCCGGCGGGAGAAGAGACCCAGTACTTC
V: TRBV12-3/TRBV12-4; J: TRBJ2-5; size: NA; D: NA; CDR3: CASRYAGTQYF; DNA: TGTGCCAGCAGATATGCGGGGACCCAGTACTTC
V: TRBV27; J: TRBJ1-1; size: NA; D: NA; CDR3: CASRKGTEAFF; DNA: TGTGCCAGCAGGAAGGGCACTGAAGCTTTCTTT
V: TRBV7-9; J: TRBJ1-2; size: NA; D: NA; CDR3: CASSLSGVRYGYTF; DNA: TGTGCCAGCAGCTTATCAGGGGTTCGCTATGGCTACACCTTC
V: TRBV6-2/TRBV6-3; J: TRBJ2-4; size: NA; D: TRBD2; CDR3: CASSYLSGTNIQYF; DNA: TGTGCCAGCAGTTACCTTAGCGGGACAAACATTCAGTACTTC
V: TRBV10-3; J: TRBJ2-5; size: NA; D: TRBD2; CDR3: CATREGRGVKETQYF; DNA: TGTGCCACCCGGGAGGGCAGGGGCGTGAAAGAGACCCAGTACTTC
V: TRBV7-2; J: TRBJ2-7; size: few; D: TRBD2; CDR3: CASSLAGGRSYEQYF; DNA: TGTGCCAGCAGCCTAGCGGGGGGCAGGTCCTACGAGCAGTACTTC
V: TRBV19; J: TRBJ1-2; size: few; D: NA; CDR3: CASRRADPPYGYTF; DNA: TGTGCCAGTAGGCGTGCCGACCCGCCCTATGGCTACACCTTC
V: TRBV12-3/TRBV12-4; J: TRBJ2-7; size: NA; D: NA; CDR3: CASSLALRAQYF; DNA: TGTGCCAGCAGTTTAGCGCTCAGGGCTCAGTACTTC
V: TRBV5-5; J: TRBJ2-3; size: few; D: NA; CDR3: CASSLASVYFGSTDTQYF; DNA: TGTGCCAGCAGCTTGGCCTCCGTTTATTTTGGGAGCACAGATACGCAGTATTTT
V: TRBV3-1; J: TRBJ2-4; size: few; D: NA; CDR3: CASSRKLGDIQYF; DNA: TGTGCCAGCAGCCGGAAACTGGGGGACATTCAGTACTTC
V: TRBV7-2; J: TRBJ2-2; size: NA; D: TRBD2; CDR3: CASRYGLAGALGLGELFF; DNA: TGTGCCAGCAGATACGGACTAGCGGGGGCTCTAGGGCTCGGGGAGCTGTTTTTT
V: TRBV14; J: TRBJ2-1; size: few; D: NA; CDR3: CASSRMDRRDEQFF; DNA: TGTGCCAGCAGCCGAATGGACAGACGGGATGAGCAGTTCTTC
V: TRBV6-2/TRBV6-3; J: TRBJ2-1; size: once; D: TRBD2; CDR3: CASRAGTSRANEQFF; DNA: TGTGCCAGCAGAGCCGGGACTAGCAGGGCGAATGAGCAGTTCTTC
V: TRBV10-3; J: TRBJ2-7; size: NA; D: TRBD1; CDR3: CAISEDDRGEQYF; DNA: TGTGCCATCAGTGAGGACGACAGGGGCGAGCAGTACTTC
V: TRBV3-1; J: TRBJ2-1; size: NA; D: TRBD2; CDR3: CASSHSGGVNEQFF; DNA: TGTGCCAGCAGCCATAGCGGGGGGGTTAATGAGCAGTTCTTC
V: TRBV29-1; J: TRBJ1-6; size: NA; D: NA; CDR3: CSVAYDRFNSPLHF; DNA: TGCAGCGTTGCCTACGACAGATTTAATTCACCCCTCCACTTT
V: TRBV7-2; J: TRBJ2-5; size: many; D: NA; CDR3: CASSRTRKWETQYF; DNA: TGTGCCAGCAGCCGAACTAGAAAATGGGAGACCCAGTACTTC
V: TRBV20-1; J: TRBJ2-7; size: NA; D: NA; CDR3: CSARCSHPSVCRSSYEQYF; DNA: TGCAGTGCTAGATGCTCCCACCCTAGCGTCTGTAGGAGCTCCTACGAGCAGTACTTC
V: TRBV7-3; J: TRBJ2-6; size: NA; D: NA; CDR3: CASRTTGANVLTF; DNA: TGTGCCAGCCGTACGACTGGGGCCAACGTCCTGACTTTC
V: TRBV20-1; J: TRBJ2-7; size: NA; D: NA; CDR3: CSARGGVAYEQYF; DNA: TGCAGTGCTAGAGGTGGGGTTGCCTACGAGCAGTACTTC